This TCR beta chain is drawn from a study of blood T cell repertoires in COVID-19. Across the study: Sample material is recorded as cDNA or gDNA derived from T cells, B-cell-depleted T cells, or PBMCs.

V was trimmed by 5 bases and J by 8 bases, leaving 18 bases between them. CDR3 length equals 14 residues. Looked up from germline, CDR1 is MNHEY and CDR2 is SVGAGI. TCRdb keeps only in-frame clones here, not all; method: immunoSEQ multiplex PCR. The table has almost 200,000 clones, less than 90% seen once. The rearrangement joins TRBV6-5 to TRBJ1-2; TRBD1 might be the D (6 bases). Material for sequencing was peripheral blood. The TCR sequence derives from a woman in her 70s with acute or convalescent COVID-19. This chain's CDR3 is CASSPAGTPWGYTF. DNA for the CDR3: TGTGCCAGCAGTCCCGCCGGGACACCCTGGGGCTACACCTTC.